This T cell receptor beta chain was identified in a study of vaccination effects on CD4 cells after COVID-19. Study-level background: Participants were vaccinated with two doses of either the BNT162b2 or mRNA-1273 vaccine.

As to this clone: The antigen is unknown.

Here immunoSEQ multiplex PCR was the method, and the copy in TCRdb shows in-frame clones only, minus some. The sample holds 20,000 to 30,000 clones, over 60% seen once. From germline, CDR1 is SGHAT and CDR2 FQNNGV. There are 13 residues in the CDR3. With 5 bases removed from V and 12 bases from J, the gap between germline ends came to 16 bases. Under the ViraFEST assay, PBMC were stimulated with viral peptide pools so that antigen-specific CD4+ T cells expanded. Sequencing was performed afterwards. CD4+ T cells were isolated after around 10 days of culture. Nucleocapsid antibody tests were negative, and the vaccine recipients had no prior SARS-CoV-2 infection. Cultures received IL-2 medium that replaced half the medium on days 3 and 7.

This TCR derives from a human donor who received a COVID-19 vaccine. The chain has TRBV11-2 and TRBJ1-4; D is unclear. Here the sequenced sample was CD4+ T cells from PBMCs cultured with HCoV-NL63 spike peptides, taken before COVID-19 vaccination. CDR3 residues: CASSTDTLLELFF. Written as DNA, the CDR3 is TGTGCCAGCAGCACCGACACGCTGCTCGAACTGTTTTTT.